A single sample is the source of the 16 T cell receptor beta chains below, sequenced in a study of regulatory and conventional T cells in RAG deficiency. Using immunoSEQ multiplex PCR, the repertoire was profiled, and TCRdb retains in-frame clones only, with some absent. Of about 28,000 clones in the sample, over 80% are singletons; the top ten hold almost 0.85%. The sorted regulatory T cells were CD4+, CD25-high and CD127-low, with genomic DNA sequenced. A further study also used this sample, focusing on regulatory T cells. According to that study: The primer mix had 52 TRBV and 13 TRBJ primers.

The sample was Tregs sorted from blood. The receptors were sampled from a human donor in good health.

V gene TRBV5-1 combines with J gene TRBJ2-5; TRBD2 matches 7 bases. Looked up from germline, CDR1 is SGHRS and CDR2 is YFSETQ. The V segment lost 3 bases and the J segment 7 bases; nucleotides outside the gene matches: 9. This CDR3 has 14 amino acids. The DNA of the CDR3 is TGCGCCAGCAGCTGGGACTACTACCTGGGGACCCAGTACTTC. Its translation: CASSWDYYLGTQYF. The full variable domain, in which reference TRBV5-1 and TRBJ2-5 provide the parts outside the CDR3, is KAGVTQTPRYLIKTRGQQVTLSCSPISGHRSVSWYQQTPGQGLQFLFEYFSETQRNKGNFPGRFSGRQFSNSRSEMNVSTLELGDSALYLCASSWDYYLGTQYFGPGTRLLVL.

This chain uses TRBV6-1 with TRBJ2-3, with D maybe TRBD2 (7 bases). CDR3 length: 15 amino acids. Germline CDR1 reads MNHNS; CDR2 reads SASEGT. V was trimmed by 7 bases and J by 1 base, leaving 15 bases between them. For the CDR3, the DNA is TGTGCCAGCATAGGGAGGGGGGGCGGCACAGATACGCAGTATTTT. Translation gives CASIGRGGGTDTQYF.

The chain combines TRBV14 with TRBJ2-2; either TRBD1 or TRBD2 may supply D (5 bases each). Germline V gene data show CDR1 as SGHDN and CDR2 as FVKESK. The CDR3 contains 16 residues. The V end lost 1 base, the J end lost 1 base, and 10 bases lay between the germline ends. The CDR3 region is CASSQVGTENTGELFF. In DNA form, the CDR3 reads TGTGCCAGCAGCCAAGTCGGGACCGAGAACACCGGGGAGCTGTTTTTT.

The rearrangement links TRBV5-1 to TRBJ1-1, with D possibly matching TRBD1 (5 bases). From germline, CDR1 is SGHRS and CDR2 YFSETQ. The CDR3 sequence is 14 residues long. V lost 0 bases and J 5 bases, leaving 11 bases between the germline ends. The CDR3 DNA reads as TGCGCCAGCAGCTTGGCCCCGGGGGGGACTGAAGCTTTCTTT. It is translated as CASSLAPGGTEAFF.

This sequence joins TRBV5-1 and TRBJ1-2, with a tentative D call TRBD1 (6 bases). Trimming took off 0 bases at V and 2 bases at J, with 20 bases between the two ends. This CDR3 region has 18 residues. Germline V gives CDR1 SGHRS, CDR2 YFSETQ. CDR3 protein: CASSLAGGPPGGNYGYTF. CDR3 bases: TGCGCCAGCAGCTTGGCCGGGGGCCCGCCGGGGGGGAACTATGGCTACACCTTC.

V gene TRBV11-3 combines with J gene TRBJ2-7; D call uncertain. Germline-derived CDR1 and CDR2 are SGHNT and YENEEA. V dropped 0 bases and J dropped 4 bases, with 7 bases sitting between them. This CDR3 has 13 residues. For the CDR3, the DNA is TGTGCCAGCAGCTTAGAGGCCGGATACGAGCAGTACTTC. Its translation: CASSLEAGYEQYF.

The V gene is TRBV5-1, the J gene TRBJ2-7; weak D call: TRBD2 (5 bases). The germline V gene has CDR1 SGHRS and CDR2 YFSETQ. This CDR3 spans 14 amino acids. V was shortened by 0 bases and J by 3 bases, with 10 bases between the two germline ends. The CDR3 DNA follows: TGCGCCAGCAGCTTGGCCTCCGGGGTCTACGAGCAGTACTTC. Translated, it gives CASSLASGVYEQYF.

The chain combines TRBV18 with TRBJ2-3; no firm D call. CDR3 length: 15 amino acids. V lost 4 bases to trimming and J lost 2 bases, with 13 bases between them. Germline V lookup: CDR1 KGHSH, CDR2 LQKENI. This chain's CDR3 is CASSLWSVNTDTQYF. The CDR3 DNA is TGTGCCAGCTCACTATGGTCGGTCAACACAGATACGCAGTATTTT.

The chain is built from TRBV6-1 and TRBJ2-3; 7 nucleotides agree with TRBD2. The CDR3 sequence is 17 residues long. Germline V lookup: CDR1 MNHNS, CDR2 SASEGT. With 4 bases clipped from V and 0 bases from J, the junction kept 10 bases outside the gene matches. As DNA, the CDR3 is TGTGCCAGCAGTGCTCTAACGGGGGGAGCAAGCACAGATACGCAGTATTTT. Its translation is CASSALTGGASTDTQYF.

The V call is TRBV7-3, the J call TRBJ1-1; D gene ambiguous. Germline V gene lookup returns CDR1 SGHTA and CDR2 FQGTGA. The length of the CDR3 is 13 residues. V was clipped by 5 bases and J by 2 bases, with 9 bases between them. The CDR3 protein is CASSHYGNTEAFF. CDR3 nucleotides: TGTGCCAGCAGCCACTATGGTAACACTGAAGCTTTCTTT.

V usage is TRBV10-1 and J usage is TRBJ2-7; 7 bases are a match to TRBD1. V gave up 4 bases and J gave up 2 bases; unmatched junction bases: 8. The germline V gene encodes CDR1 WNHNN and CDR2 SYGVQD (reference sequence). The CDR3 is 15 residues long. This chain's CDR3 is CASSVIRDSPYEQYF. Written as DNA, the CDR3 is TGCGCCAGCAGTGTAATAAGGGACAGTCCCTACGAGCAGTACTTC.

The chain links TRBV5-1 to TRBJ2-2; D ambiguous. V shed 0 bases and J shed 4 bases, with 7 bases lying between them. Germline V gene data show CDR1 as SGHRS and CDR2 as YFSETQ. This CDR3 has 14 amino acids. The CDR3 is CASSLGTSTGELFF. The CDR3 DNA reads TGCGCCAGCAGCTTGGGGACGTCCACCGGGGAGCTGTTTTTT.

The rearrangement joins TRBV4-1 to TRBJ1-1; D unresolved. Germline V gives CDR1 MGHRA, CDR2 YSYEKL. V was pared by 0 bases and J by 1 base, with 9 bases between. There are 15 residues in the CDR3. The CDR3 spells CASSQDPSRNTEAFF. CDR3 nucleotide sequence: TGCGCCAGCAGCCAAGACCCCTCCCGGAACACTGAAGCTTTCTTT.

The CDR3 DNA sequence: TGTGCCAGCAGCGACTACTATTTCTCCTATAATTCACCCCTCCACTTT. Amino acids: CASSDYYFSYNSPLHF. This chain uses TRBV5-5 with TRBJ1-6, with D uncertain. V gave up 4 bases and J gave up 0 bases, with 11 bases separating them. Per the germline V gene, CDR1 is SGHKS and CDR2 is YYEKEE (reference sequence). CDR3 length: 16 amino acids.

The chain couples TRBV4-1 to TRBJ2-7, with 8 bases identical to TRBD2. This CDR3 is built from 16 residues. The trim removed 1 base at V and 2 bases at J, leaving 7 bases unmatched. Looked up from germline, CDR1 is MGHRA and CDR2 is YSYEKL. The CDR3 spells CASSQGVGSGTYEQYF. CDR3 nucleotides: TGCGCCAGCAGCCAAGGAGTCGGTAGCGGGACCTACGAGCAGTACTTC.

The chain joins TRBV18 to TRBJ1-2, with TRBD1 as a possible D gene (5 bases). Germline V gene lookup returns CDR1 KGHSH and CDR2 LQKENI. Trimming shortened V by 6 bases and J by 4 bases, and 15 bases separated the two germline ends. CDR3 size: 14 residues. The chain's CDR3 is CASSQTATFYGYTF. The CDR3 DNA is TGTGCCAGCTCTCAGACAGCAACTTTCTATGGCTACACCTTC.